These 31 T cell receptor beta chains share one sample of origin, sequenced in a study of shared clonotypes between healthy human individuals. The table came from immunoSEQ multiplex PCR; TCRdb's copy has only in-frame clones and leaves some out. Here the sample spans 1.6 million or so clones, around 95% being singletons. The sequenced sample consisted of naive CD4+ T cells sorted from blood. Documented subset: CD45RA+ positively selected. Source of these receptors: a young man in good health.

This rearrangement joins TRBV10-3 to TRBJ2-2; maybe TRBD2 (6 bases). Germline CDR1 ENHRY, CDR2 SYGVKD. The CDR3 consists of 14 residues. V gave up 6 bases and J gave up 1 base, with 9 bases separating them. The CDR3 nucleotides are TGTGCCATCAGACTAGCCGAGAACACCGGGGAGCTGTTTTTT. Amino acid sequence: CAIRLAENTGELFF.

The chain has TRBV7-3 and TRBJ2-7; 7 bases are shared with TRBD2. The CDR3 extends over 14 amino acids. The junction had 8 bases not matched to a gene; V was cut back by 2 bases and J by 7 bases. Germline V gene data show CDR1 as SGHTA and CDR2 as FQGTGA. The CDR3 DNA follows: TGTGCCAGCAGCTTAGGCGACGGACTAGGGGAGCAGTACTTC. As protein: CASSLGDGLGEQYF. The whole variable domain, filled in from reference TRBV7-3 and TRBJ2-7, reads GAGVSQTPSNKVTEKGKYVELRCDPISGHTALYWYRQSLGQGPEFLIYFQGTGAADDSGLPNDRFFAVRPEGSVSTLKIQRTERGDSAVYLCASSLGDGLGEQYFGPGTRLTVT.

The chain has TRBV4-3 and TRBJ2-3, with a weak D call TRBD2 (5 bases). Germline V lookup: CDR1 LGHNA, CDR2 YSLEER. CDR3 length: 13 residues. Trimming removed 8 bases at V and 2 bases at J, with 11 bases between. CDR3 in amino acids: CASGERYTDTQYF. The CDR3 bases are TGCGCCAGCGGAGAGCGGTACACAGATACGCAGTATTTT.

The rearrangement joins TRBV27 to TRBJ2-2; 8 bases match TRBD1. Germline values: CDR1 MNHEY, CDR2 SMNVEV (reference sequence). The CDR3 is made up of 18 amino acids. With V trimmed by 1 base and J by 3 bases, 10 bases remained unmatched. In nucleotides, the CDR3 is TGTGCCAGCAGTTTATTAAGCTCAGGGGGCTCGTACACCGGGGAGCTGTTTTTT. Translating it yields CASSLLSSGGSYTGELFF.

The rearrangement joins TRBV25-1 to TRBJ1-3, with 9 nucleotides matching TRBD1. Germline V CDR1 and CDR2: MGHDK, SYGVNS. J was trimmed by 5 bases and V by 3 bases; bases with no gene match: 5. This CDR3 contains 15 residues. The CDR3 sequence: CASSDLGQGRNTIYF. The CDR3 DNA reads as TGTGCCAGCAGTGACCTGGGACAGGGCCGAAACACCATATATTTT.

J is TRBJ2-2 and V is TRBV11-2, with D possibly matching TRBD2 (5 bases). The V gene's germline CDR1 is SGHAT and CDR2 FQNNGV. CDR3 length: 14 amino acids. Trimming cost V 8 bases and J 5 bases, with 15 bases left between them. This CDR3 is CASSIKWRTGELFF. The CDR3 DNA reads as TGTGCCAGCTCGATAAAGTGGAGGACCGGGGAGCTGTTTTTT.

The chain couples TRBV28 to TRBJ1-1, with a tentative D call TRBD1 (5 bases). V shed 2 bases and J shed 12 bases, with 13 bases lying between them. The CDR3 sequence is 12 residues long. Germline V gene lookup returns CDR1 MDHEN and CDR2 SYDVKM. CDR3 coding DNA: TGTGCCAGCAGTTTAGGGGGGGTCGCTACTTTCTTT. Protein product: CASSLGGVATFF.

The chain joins TRBV2 to TRBJ1-1; D gene unclear. Germline values: CDR1 SNHLY, CDR2 FYNNEI. This CDR3 region has 14 residues. V lost 1 base and J lost 4, with 10 bases in between. CDR3 amino acids: CASSEVAGITEAFF. The CDR3 DNA is TGTGCCAGCAGTGAAGTCGCGGGGATCACTGAAGCTTTCTTT.

Note on this clone: In the same sample, other DNA sequences code for this CDR3. This chain uses TRBV7-3 with TRBJ2-1, with 7 bases lining up with TRBD1. Germline CDR1 SGHTA, CDR2 FQGTGA. V trimming: 8 bases; J trimming: 1 base; junction bases outside the gene matches: 5. The CDR3 spans 14 residues. The CDR3 DNA sequence: TGTGCCAGCTCCCCGGGACAGTCCTACAATGAGCAGTTCTTC. This translates into CASSPGQSYNEQFF.

The rearrangement links TRBV9 to TRBJ1-1, with D possibly being TRBD1 (5 bases). CDR1 and CDR2 (germline): SGDLS, YYNGEE. The V gene lost 0 bases and the J gene lost 0 bases, with 12 bases spanning the gap. This CDR3 is 16 amino acids long. The CDR3 nucleotides are TGTGCCAGCAGCGTAGGACAGTTTATCATGAACACTGAAGCTTTCTTT. Residues: CASSVGQFIMNTEAFF.

About this clone: Other DNA sequences within the sample encode an identical CDR3. V and J are TRBV9 and TRBJ2-7; 7 nucleotides line up with TRBD2. CDR1 and CDR2 (germline): SGDLS, YYNGEE. The CDR3 runs 14 residues. With V trimmed by 0 bases and J by 3 bases, 3 bases remained unmatched. The CDR3 DNA follows: TGTGCCAGCAGCGTAGCTACGGGGGGCTACGAGCAGTACTTC. Its translation: CASSVATGGYEQYF.

The chain carries TRBV10-3 and TRBJ2-1; D is unclear. Trimming removed 10 bases from V and 1 base from J, with 11 bases in between. Germline V CDR1 and CDR2: ENHRY, SYGVKD. The CDR3 runs 13 residues. The CDR3 region has the DNA TGTGCCACCGCGATGGTGTCCTACAATGAGCAGTTCTTC. This sequence encodes CATAMVSYNEQFF.

The V call is TRBV6-4, the J call TRBJ2-1; 7 bases match TRBD2. The J segment lost 0 bases and the V segment lost 6 bases, leaving 2 bases of the junction unmatched. This CDR3 is built from 14 residues. The germline CDR1 and CDR2 sequences are MRHNA and SNTAGT. The CDR3 spells CASSLAASYNEQFF. In nucleotides, the CDR3 is TGTGCCAGCAGCCTAGCGGCCTCCTACAATGAGCAGTTCTTC.

The V and J genes are TRBV6-5 and TRBJ2-7, with no clear D. This CDR3 is built from 12 residues. V was shortened by 2 bases and J by 5 bases, with 7 bases between the two germline ends. Germline CDR1 MNHEY, CDR2 SVGAGI. CDR3 sequence reads: CASSYIGNEQYF. For the CDR3, the DNA is TGTGCCAGCAGTTACATAGGAAACGAGCAGTACTTC.

The chain employs TRBV9 and TRBJ2-6; unclear D gene. This CDR3 has 18 residues. Deletions cut 4 bases from V and 1 base from J, with 18 bases between. Germline lookup yields CDR1 SGDLS and CDR2 YYNGEE. The CDR3 sequence: CASSPGSRRWSGANVLTF. For the CDR3, the DNA is TGTGCCAGCAGCCCCGGTTCCCGAAGGTGGTCTGGGGCCAACGTCCTGACTTTC. The whole variable domain, filled in from reference TRBV9 and TRBJ2-6, reads DSGVTQTPKHLITATGQRVTLRCSPRSGDLSVYWYQQSLDQGLQFLIQYYNGEERAKGNILERFSAQQFPDLHSELNLSSLELGDSALYFCASSPGSRRWSGANVLTFGAGSRLTVL.

The chain couples TRBV2 to TRBJ2-1, with 8 bases identical to TRBD1. The J segment lost 9 bases and the V segment lost 10 bases, leaving 11 bases of the junction unmatched. The CDR3 length is 13 residues. In germline, CDR1 is SNHLY, CDR2 FYNNEI. The chain's CDR3 is CATILDRGSEQFF. CDR3 nucleotide sequence: TGTGCCACCATTTTAGACAGGGGAAGTGAGCAGTTCTTC. Full variable domain (remainder filled in from reference TRBV2 and TRBJ2-1): EPEVTQTPSHQVTQMGQEVILRCVPISNHLYFYWYRQILGQKVEFLVSFYNNEISEKSEIFDDQFSVERPDGSNFTLKIRSTKLEDSAMYFCATILDRGSEQFFGPGTRLTVL.

The chain recombines TRBV19 with TRBJ1-1; weak D call: TRBD1 (5 bases). This CDR3 comprises 15 residues. V lost 3 bases and J lost 1, with 12 bases in between. Germline assignment: CDR1 LNHDA and CDR2 SQIVND (reference sequence). The CDR3 protein is CASSIRDGTNTEAFF. CDR3 nucleotide sequence: TGTGCCAGTAGTATTAGGGACGGCACGAACACTGAAGCTTTCTTT.

Concerning this clone itself: Different DNA sequences within this sample yield the same CDR3. The chain carries TRBV2 and TRBJ2-3; D unclear. From germline, CDR1 is SNHLY and CDR2 FYNNEI. The V end lost 3 bases, the J end lost 2 bases, and 6 bases lay between the germline ends. This CDR3 comprises 13 residues. CDR3 sequence (DNA): TGTGCCAGCAGTGAGGGGTCCACAGATACGCAGTATTTT. This translates into CASSEGSTDTQYF. Supplemented by reference TRBV2 and TRBJ2-3, the full variable domain reads EPEVTQTPSHQVTQMGQEVILRCVPISNHLYFYWYRQILGQKVEFLVSFYNNEISEKSEIFDDQFSVERPDGSNFTLKIRSTKLEDSAMYFCASSEGSTDTQYFGPGTRLTVL.

CDR3 residues: CASSLRQGATSREKLFF. Here the CDR3 DNA reads TGTGCCAGCAGCTTACGACAGGGGGCGACCTCTAGGGAAAAACTGTTTTTT. The chain joins TRBV7-9 to TRBJ1-4, with 10 positions matching TRBD1. The V gene end was trimmed by 2 bases and the J gene end by 8 bases; junction bases not matched to a gene: 11. From germline, CDR1 is SEHNR and CDR2 FQNEAQ (reference sequence). The CDR3 spans 17 residues.

The chain combines TRBV11-3 with TRBJ2-1, with D hard to call. The CDR3 runs to 12 residues. CDR1 SGHNT and CDR2 YENEEA come from the germline V gene. V lost 4 bases and J 6 bases, leaving 7 bases between the germline ends. The CDR3 region has the DNA TGTGCCAGCAGCTCAGTCCCCAATGAGCAGTTCTTC. Residues: CASSSVPNEQFF.

Points on this clone: The sample holds other DNA sequences that translate to the same CDR3. The rearrangement links TRBV19 to TRBJ2-3; D is unresolved. Germline V gene data show CDR1 as LNHDA and CDR2 as SQIVND (reference sequence). This CDR3 region has 13 residues. Trimming removed 3 bases at V and 1 base at J, with 5 bases between. The chain's CDR3 is CASSIQGTDTQYF. The CDR3 nucleotides are TGTGCCAGTAGTATCCAGGGCACAGATACGCAGTATTTT. The variable domain in full, completed from reference TRBV19 and TRBJ2-3, reads DGGITQSPKYLFRKEGQNVTLSCEQNLNHDAMYWYRQDPGQGLRLIYYSQIVNDFQKGDIAEGYSVSREKKESFPLTVTSAQKNPTAFYLCASSIQGTDTQYFGPGTRLTVL.

The chain recombines TRBV5-1 with TRBJ2-1; possibly TRBD2 for D (6 bases). The CDR3 length is 15 residues. Trimming shortened V by 0 bases and J by 4 bases, and 11 bases separated the two germline ends. Germline V gene lookup returns CDR1 SGHRS and CDR2 YFSETQ. As DNA, the CDR3 is TGCGCCAGCAGCTTGGATAGCGGACGTTACAATGAGCAGTTCTTC. Encoded protein: CASSLDSGRYNEQFF. Full variable domain (rest looked up from reference TRBV5-1 and TRBJ2-1): KAGVTQTPRYLIKTRGQQVTLSCSPISGHRSVSWYQQTPGQGLQFLFEYFSETQRNKGNFPGRFSGRQFSNSRSEMNVSTLELGDSALYLCASSLDSGRYNEQFFGPGTRLTVL.

V is TRBV7-2 and J is TRBJ2-7; TRBD1 aligns across 7 bases. J was trimmed by 4 bases and V by 4 bases; bases with no gene match: 13. Germline V gives CDR1 SGHTA, CDR2 FQGNSA. This CDR3 comprises 16 residues. The CDR3 region is CASSSKSGQRRYEQYF. CDR3 nucleotide sequence: TGTGCCAGCAGCTCAAAGTCGGGACAGAGAAGGTACGAGCAGTACTTC.

V and J are TRBV5-8 and TRBJ2-7; 8 nucleotides agree with TRBD2. The CDR3 consists of 15 residues. J gave up 4 bases and V 2 bases, and 8 bases lay outside the gene matches. The germline V gene encodes CDR1 SGHTS and CDR2 YDEGEE. The CDR3, as DNA: TGTGCCAGCAGCTTTCCACCGGGACTAGGGTACGAGCAGTACTTC. It specifies CASSFPPGLGYEQYF.

The J gene is TRBJ1-5, the V gene TRBV21-1; TRBD1 is taken as the D call from the table, unchecked against the DNA. TRBV21-1 constitutes a pseudogene. The CDR3 length is 11 residues. CDR3 protein: CAPQEDQPQHF. The CDR3 bases are TGTGCCCCACAGGAAGATCAGCCCCAGCATTTT.

This chain connects TRBV6-5 to TRBJ2-1; a weak D match, TRBD2 (5 bases). V was trimmed by 2 bases and J by 4 bases, leaving 9 bases between them. CDR1 and CDR2 (germline): MNHEY, SVGAGI. This CDR3 is built from 14 residues. In DNA, the CDR3 is TGTGCCAGCAGTTACCAAGCGGATTACAATGAGCAGTTCTTC. It encodes CASSYQADYNEQFF.

The CDR3 is CASPPLPGGDHEQYF. The CDR3 DNA follows: TGTGCCAGCCCCCCTCTCCCAGGGGGGGATCACGAGCAGTACTTC. The gene calls are TRBV5-6 and TRBJ2-7; perhaps D is TRBD1 or TRBD2 (7 bases each). In germline, CDR1 is SGHDT, CDR2 YYEEEE. There are 15 residues in the CDR3. Trimming took off 7 bases at V and 5 bases at J, with 22 bases between the two ends.

DNA for the CDR3: TGCGCCAGCAGCCAAGAGGGACCAAGGAACACTGAAGCTTTCTTT. Translated: CASSQEGPRNTEAFF. The rearrangement links TRBV4-3 to TRBJ1-1; TRBD1 is a possible D gene (5 bases). Germline V gene data show CDR1 as LGHNA and CDR2 as YSLEER. Deletions cut 0 bases from V and 1 base from J, with 9 bases between. CDR3 size: 15 residues.

The chain links TRBV9 to TRBJ2-1; tentatively, D is TRBD1 (6 bases). The CDR3 runs 17 residues. Germline V gene sequence: CDR1 SGDLS, CDR2 YYNGEE. The V end lost 4 bases, the J end lost 2 bases, and 19 bases lay between the germline ends. The CDR3 DNA is TGTGCCAGCAGCACCCAGGGGCTTCCGACGACCTACAATGAGCAGTTCTTC. Protein sequence: CASSTQGLPTTYNEQFF.

The V call is TRBV15, the J call TRBJ2-7, with 12 bases that match TRBD1. This CDR3 is 17 amino acids long. The junction had 11 bases not matched to a gene; V was cut back by 1 base and J by 7 bases. Germline assignment: CDR1 LNHNV and CDR2 YYDKDF (reference sequence). CDR3 sequence reads: CATSRGGRDRGRGEQYF. The DNA of the CDR3 is TGTGCCACCAGCAGAGGAGGCCGGGACAGGGGGCGCGGGGAGCAGTACTTC.

The chain recombines TRBV5-1 with TRBJ2-7; 9 nucleotides match TRBD1. CDR3 length: 17 residues. V lost 1 base and J lost 6; bases outside the gene matches: 14. Germline CDR1 reads SGHRS; CDR2 reads YFSETQ. The CDR3 protein is CASSLSPLGQGRFEQYF. In DNA, the CDR3 is TGCGCCAGCAGCTTGTCTCCACTTGGACAGGGGAGGTTCGAGCAGTACTTC.